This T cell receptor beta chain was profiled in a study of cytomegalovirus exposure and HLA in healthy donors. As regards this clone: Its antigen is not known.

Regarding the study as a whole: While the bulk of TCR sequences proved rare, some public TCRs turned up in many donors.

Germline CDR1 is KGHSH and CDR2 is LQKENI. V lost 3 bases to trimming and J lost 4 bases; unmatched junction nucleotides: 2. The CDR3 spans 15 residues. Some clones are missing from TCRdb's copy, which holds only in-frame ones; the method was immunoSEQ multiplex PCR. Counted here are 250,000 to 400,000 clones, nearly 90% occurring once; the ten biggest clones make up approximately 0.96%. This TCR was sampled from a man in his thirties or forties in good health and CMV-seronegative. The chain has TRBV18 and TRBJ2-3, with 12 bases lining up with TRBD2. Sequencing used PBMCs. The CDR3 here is CASSPASGGADTQYF. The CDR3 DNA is TGTGCCAGCTCACCGGCTAGCGGGGGGGCAGATACGCAGTATTTT. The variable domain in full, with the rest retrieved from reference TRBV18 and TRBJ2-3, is NAGVMQNPRHLVRRRGQEARLRCSPMKGHSHVYWYRQLPEEGLKFMVYLQKENIIDESGMPKERFSAEFPKEGPSILRIQQVVRGDSAAYFCASSPASGGADTQYFGPGTRLTVL.